The clone carrying this T cell receptor beta chain was recorded a few times. The antigen is undetermined. V lost 6 bases, J lost 6 bases, and 14 bases lay in between. The CDR3 runs 14 residues. This sample was taken from a study of blood T cells in healthy people across ages. Then a second PCR, running about 6 to 12 cycles, was carried out with a sample-barcoded 5' primer and a J-beta primer mix. One entry per CDR3 protein, called by TCRdb with MiXCR from the 5' RACE reads. The sample includes about 1.5 million distinct CDR3 sequences, roughly two fifths seen only once; the top ten take about 3.8%. Findings of the study overall: In these data, TCR beta diversity tracked strongly with naive T cell percentage.

The J gene is TRBJ1-4, the V gene TRBV12-3 or TRBV12-4, with D unresolved. This receptor was taken from a woman under 30 in good health. The source material was blood. In nucleotides, the CDR3 is TGTGCCAGCAGCCCTACACTGGGGTATGAAAAACTGTTTTTT. It is translated as CASSPTLGYEKLFF.